This T cell receptor (beta chain) comes out of a study of T cells in localized non-small cell lung cancer. TCRdb keeps only in-frame clones here, not all; method: immunoSEQ multiplex PCR. The data hold fewer than 30,000 clones, with 85% to 90% observed a single time. Per the germline V gene, CDR1 is MRHNA and CDR2 is SNTAGT. This CDR3 has 14 residues. Trimming at V came to 3 bases and at J to 8 bases, leaving 2 bases not matched to a gene. Overall study results and limits: Higher blood T cell density went with longer overall survival. When the top 100 tumor clones were examined, a median approximately 57 of them also appeared in the adjacent lung, which was paired and uninvolved.

Notes on this clone: Its antigen remains unidentified.

The specimen comprised PBMCs, sampled before any cancer treatment. The TCR comes from a man between 40 and 75 years old with stage II lung adenocarcinoma. The J gene is TRBJ1-5, the V gene TRBV6-4, with 12 nucleotides matching TRBD1. The CDR3 nucleotides are TGTGCCAGCAGTGAGGGACAGGGGGCCGAGCCCCAGCATTTT. Protein product: CASSEGQGAEPQHF.